The present T cell receptor beta chain was sequenced within a study of T cells after yellow fever vaccination. Study-wide context: Fractions low in cell number were prepared with SMART-Seq v4 Ultra Low Input.

Remarks on this clonotype: Its antigen is still unknown.

Study results and limitations: A weaker but faster secondary response was observed, peaking on day 5 versus 15. Post-booster reappearance was seen for most primary-vaccination clones (around 96% CD4, around 88% CD8).

V shed 7 bases and J shed 6 bases, with 10 bases lying between them. The CDR3 runs to 13 residues. The germline CDR1 and CDR2 sequences are SNHLY and FYNNEI. 5'RACE template switching generated TCR cDNA, adding a universal primer site and UMIs. TCRdb re-called the 5' RACE reads with MiXCR, one entry per CDR3 protein. The sample holds hundreds of thousands of distinct CDR3 sequences; roughly 12% are singletons and the top ten take about 16%. The chain uses TRBV2 and TRBJ1-6; D remains unclear. The clonotype comes from a man in his thirties or forties who received the YFV17D yellow fever vaccine. The material sequenced was PBMCs, taken on the day of the yellow fever booster vaccination. The CDR3 region is CASIGEGNSPLHF. Written as DNA, the CDR3 is TGTGCCAGCATCGGTGAGGGTAATTCACCCCTCCACTTT.